This passage covers 6 T cell receptor beta chains from one sample sequenced in a study of T cell responses to AZD1222 COVID-19 vaccine. This table comes from immunoSEQ multiplex PCR, and its TCRdb copy is limited to in-frame clones, with some not included. This sample carries 140,000 to 150,000 clones, 75% to 85% of them seen once, and the ten largest clones take around 4.3%. Sequences were derived from peripheral blood, sampled on day 0 of MenACWY control vaccination. The receptor source for this set is an adult in good health.

The chain uses TRBV6-5 and TRBJ2-1, with 8 bases fitting TRBD1. Per the germline V gene, CDR1 is MNHEY and CDR2 is SVGAGI. The CDR3 contains 15 residues. With 4 bases clipped from V and 4 bases from J, the junction kept 6 bases outside the gene matches. The chain's CDR3 is CASSLGQGPYNEQFF. In DNA, the CDR3 is TGTGCCAGCAGTTTAGGACAGGGACCTTACAATGAGCAGTTCTTC.

This clone was detected only a few times. The chain carries TRBV6-2 or TRBV6-3 and TRBJ1-1; D is uncertain. Germline-derived CDR1 and CDR2 are MNHEY and SVGEGT. There are 14 residues in the CDR3. Trimming stripped 0 bases from V and 4 bases from J, with 9 bases between. The CDR3 DNA reads TGTGCCAGCAGTTACTCGGACGGAAGCACTGAAGCTTTCTTT. Encoded protein: CASSYSDGSTEAFF.

This chain uses TRBV11-2 with TRBJ1-3; no clear D. The CDR3 totals 17 residues. Germline V gene sequence: CDR1 SGHAT, CDR2 FQNNGV. V lost 5 bases and J lost 1, with 18 bases in between. The CDR3 loop reads CASSRNLMSVSGNTIYF. The CDR3 DNA is TGTGCCAGCAGCAGAAACCTTATGTCGGTATCTGGAAACACCATATATTTT.

The rearrangement uses TRBV16 and TRBJ1-6; no definite D call. The germline V and J ends were trimmed by 2 bases and 7 bases, with 12 bases remaining between them. Germline loops: CDR1 KGHSY, CDR2 FQNENV. CDR3 length: 15 residues. The CDR3 region has the DNA TGTGCCAGCAGCCAACATACCGGCGGGAATTCACCCCTCCACTTT. Protein: CASSQHTGGNSPLHF.

The genes are TRBV16 and TRBJ2-7; 9 nucleotides match TRBD1. Unmatched junction bases numbered 1, after V lost 2 bases and J lost 2 bases. The germline CDR1 and CDR2 sequences are KGHSY and FQNENV. The length of the CDR3 is 14 residues. CDR3 in DNA: TGTGCCAGCAGCCAAGACAGGGGGGCCTACGAGCAGTACTTC. This gives the protein CASSQDRGAYEQYF.

The genes are TRBV28 and TRBJ2-3; TRBD1 aligns across 9 bases. Germline loops: CDR1 MDHEN, CDR2 SYDVKM. V dropped 8 bases and J dropped 1; count of bases not matched to a gene: 7. The CDR3 is 15 residues long. This CDR3 reads CASLTGGFGTDTQYF. The CDR3, as DNA: TGTGCCAGCCTTACAGGGGGCTTTGGCACAGATACGCAGTATTTT.